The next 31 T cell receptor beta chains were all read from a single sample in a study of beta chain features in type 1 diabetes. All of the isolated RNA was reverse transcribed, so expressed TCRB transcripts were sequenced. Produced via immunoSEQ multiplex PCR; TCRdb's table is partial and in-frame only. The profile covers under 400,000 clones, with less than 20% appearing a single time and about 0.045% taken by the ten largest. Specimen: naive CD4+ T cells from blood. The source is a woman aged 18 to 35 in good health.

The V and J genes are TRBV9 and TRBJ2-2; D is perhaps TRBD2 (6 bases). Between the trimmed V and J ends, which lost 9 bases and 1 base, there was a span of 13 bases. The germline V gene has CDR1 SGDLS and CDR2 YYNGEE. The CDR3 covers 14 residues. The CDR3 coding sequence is TGTGCCACCCCGTTAGCGGTGAACACCGGGGAGCTGTTTTTT. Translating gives CATPLAVNTGELFF.

The CDR3, as DNA: TGTGCCAGCAGCGTAGACCTCAGCCAAGAGACCCAGTACTTC. Translating it yields CASSVDLSQETQYF. V gene TRBV9 combines with J gene TRBJ2-5; no clear D gene. This CDR3 comprises 14 residues. Germline assignment: CDR1 SGDLS and CDR2 YYNGEE. V was pared by 0 bases and J by 1 base, with 7 bases between.

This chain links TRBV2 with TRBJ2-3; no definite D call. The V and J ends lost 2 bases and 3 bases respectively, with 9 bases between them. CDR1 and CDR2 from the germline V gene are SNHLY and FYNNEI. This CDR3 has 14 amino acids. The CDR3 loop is CASSEQTSTDTQYF. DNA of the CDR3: TGTGCCAGCAGTGAACAGACTTCTACAGATACGCAGTATTTT.

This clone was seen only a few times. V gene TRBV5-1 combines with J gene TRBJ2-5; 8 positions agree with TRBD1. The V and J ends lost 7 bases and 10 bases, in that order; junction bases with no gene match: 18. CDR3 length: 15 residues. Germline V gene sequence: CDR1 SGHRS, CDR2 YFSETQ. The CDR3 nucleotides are TGCGCCAGCGCGACGGACAGGGCCCTTATCGACGACCAGTACTTC. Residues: CASATDRALIDDQYF.

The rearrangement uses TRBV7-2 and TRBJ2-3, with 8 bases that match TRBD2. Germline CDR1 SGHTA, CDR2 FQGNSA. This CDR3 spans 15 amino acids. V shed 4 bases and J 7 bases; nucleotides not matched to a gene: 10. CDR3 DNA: TGTGCCAGCAGCTCGACTCGGGGGGGCGGGAATACGCAGTATTTT. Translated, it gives CASSSTRGGGNTQYF.

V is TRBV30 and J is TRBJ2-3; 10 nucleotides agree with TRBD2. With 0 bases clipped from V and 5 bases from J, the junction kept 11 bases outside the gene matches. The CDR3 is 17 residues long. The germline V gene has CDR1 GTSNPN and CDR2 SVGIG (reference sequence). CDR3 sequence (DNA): TGTGCCTGGAGTGTACGCCCAAGCGGGAGGGCCATAGATACGCAGTATTTT. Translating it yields CAWSVRPSGRAIDTQYF.

Here the CDR3 reads CSANIRDYEFF. CDR3 DNA sequence: TGCAGTGCTAACATCCGGGACTACGAGTTCTTC. The chain is built from TRBV20-1 and TRBJ2-1; 7 nucleotides match TRBD2. J was trimmed by 14 bases and V by 4 bases; bases with no gene match: 8. The CDR3 has 11 residues. Per the germline V gene, CDR1 is DFQATT and CDR2 is SNEGSKA (reference sequence).

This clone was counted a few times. CDR3 residues: CASSPLGQGNYSPLHF. The CDR3 DNA follows: TGTGCCAGCAGCCCACTCGGTCAGGGGAATTATTCACCCCTCCACTTT. The genes are TRBV11-2 and TRBJ1-6, with TRBD1 as a possible D gene (6 bases). Germline CDR1 reads SGHAT; CDR2 reads FQNNGV. The CDR3 is 16 amino acids. Trimming removed 5 bases from V and 8 bases from J, with 19 bases in between.

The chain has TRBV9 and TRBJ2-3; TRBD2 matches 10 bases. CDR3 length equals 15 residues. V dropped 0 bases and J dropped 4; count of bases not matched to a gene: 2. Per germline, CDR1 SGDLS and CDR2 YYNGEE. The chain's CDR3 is CASSVGGTSADTQYF. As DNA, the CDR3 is TGTGCCAGCAGCGTAGGAGGGACTAGCGCAGATACGCAGTATTTT.

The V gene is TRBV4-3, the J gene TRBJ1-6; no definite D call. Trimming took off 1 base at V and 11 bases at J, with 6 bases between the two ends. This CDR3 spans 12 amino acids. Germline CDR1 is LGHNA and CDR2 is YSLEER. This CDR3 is CASSQGDTPLHF. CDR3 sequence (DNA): TGCGCCAGCAGCCAAGGAGATACACCCCTCCACTTT.

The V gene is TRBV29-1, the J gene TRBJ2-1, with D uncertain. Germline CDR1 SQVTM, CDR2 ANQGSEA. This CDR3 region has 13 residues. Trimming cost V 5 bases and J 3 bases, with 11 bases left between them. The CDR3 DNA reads TGCAGCGTTTCCCCGGGTCTCTACAATGAGCAGTTCTTC. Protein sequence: CSVSPGLYNEQFF.

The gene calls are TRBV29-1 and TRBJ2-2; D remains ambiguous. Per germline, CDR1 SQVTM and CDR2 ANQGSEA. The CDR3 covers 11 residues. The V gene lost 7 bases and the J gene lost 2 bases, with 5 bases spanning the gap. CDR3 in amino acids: CSGHNTGELFF. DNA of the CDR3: TGCAGCGGACATAACACCGGGGAGCTGTTTTTT.

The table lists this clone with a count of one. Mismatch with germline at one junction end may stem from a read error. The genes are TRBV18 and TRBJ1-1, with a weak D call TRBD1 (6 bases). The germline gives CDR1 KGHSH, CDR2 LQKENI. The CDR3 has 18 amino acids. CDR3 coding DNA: TGTGCCAGCTCCCCACCAATAACCTACAGGGCTTCCAACACTGAAGCTTTCTTT. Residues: CASSPPITYRASNTEAFF. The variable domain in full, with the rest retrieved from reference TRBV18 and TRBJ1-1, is NAGVMQNPRHLVRRRGQEARLRCSPMKGHSHVYWYRQLPEEGLKFMVYLQKENIIDESGMPKERFSAEFPKEGPSILRIQQVVRGDSAAYFCASSPPITYRASNTEAFFGQGTRLTVV.

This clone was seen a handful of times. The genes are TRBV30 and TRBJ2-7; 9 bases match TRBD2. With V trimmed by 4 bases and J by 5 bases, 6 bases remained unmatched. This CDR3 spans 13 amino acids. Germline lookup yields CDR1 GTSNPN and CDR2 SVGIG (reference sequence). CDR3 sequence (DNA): TGTGCCTGGAAAATAGCGGGAGCCCACGAGCAGTACTTC. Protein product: CAWKIAGAHEQYF.

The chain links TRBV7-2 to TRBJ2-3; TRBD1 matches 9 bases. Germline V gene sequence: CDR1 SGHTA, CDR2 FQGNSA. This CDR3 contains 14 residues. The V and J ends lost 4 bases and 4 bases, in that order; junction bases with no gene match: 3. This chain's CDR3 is CASSSRQGADTQYF. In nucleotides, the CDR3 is TGTGCCAGCAGCTCCCGACAGGGGGCAGATACGCAGTATTTT.

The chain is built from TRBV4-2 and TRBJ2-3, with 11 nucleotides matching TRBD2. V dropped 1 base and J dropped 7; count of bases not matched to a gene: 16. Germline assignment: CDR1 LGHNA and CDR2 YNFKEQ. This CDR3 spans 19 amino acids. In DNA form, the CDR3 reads TGTGCCAGCAGCCAAGGAGGAGGTAGCGGGGGGGGACTAACCTATACGCAGTATTTT. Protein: CASSQGGGSGGGLTYTQYF.

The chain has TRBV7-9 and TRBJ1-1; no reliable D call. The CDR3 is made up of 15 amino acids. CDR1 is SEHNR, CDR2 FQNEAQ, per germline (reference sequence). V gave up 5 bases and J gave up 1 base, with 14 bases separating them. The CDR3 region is CASSQGGQENTEAFF. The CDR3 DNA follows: TGTGCCAGCAGCCAAGGAGGCCAGGAGAACACTGAAGCTTTCTTT.

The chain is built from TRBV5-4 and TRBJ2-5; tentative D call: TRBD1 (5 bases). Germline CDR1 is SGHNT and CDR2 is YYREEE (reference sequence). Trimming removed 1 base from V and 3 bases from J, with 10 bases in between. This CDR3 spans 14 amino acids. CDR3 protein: CASSLSQAEETQYF. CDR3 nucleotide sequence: TGTGCCAGCAGCTTGTCACAGGCAGAAGAGACCCAGTACTTC.

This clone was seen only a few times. CDR3 sequence reads: CATSRGPNTEAFF. For the CDR3, the DNA is TGTGCCACCAGCAGGGGCCCGAACACTGAAGCTTTCTTT. The chain is built from TRBV15 and TRBJ1-1; no firm D call. Trimming stripped 3 bases from V and 1 base from J, with 6 bases between. Germline V gene lookup returns CDR1 LNHNV and CDR2 YYDKDF (reference sequence). This CDR3 spans 13 amino acids.

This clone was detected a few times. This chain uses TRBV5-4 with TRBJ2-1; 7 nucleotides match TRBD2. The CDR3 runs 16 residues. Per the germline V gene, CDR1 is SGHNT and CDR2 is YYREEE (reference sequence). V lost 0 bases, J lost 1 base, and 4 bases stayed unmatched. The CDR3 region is CASSLGGRGSYNEQFF. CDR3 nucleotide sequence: TGTGCCAGCAGCTTGGGGGGGAGGGGATCCTACAATGAGCAGTTCTTC.

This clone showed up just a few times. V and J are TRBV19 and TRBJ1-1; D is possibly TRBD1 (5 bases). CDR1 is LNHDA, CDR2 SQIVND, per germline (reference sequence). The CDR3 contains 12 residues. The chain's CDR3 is CASTGTSTEAFF. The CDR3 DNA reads TGTGCGTCTACCGGGACTTCAACTGAAGCTTTCTTT.

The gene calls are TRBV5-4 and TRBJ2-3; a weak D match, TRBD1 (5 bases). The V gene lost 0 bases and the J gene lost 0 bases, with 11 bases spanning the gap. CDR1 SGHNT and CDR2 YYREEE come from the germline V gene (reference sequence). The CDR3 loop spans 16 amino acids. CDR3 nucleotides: TGTGCCAGCAGCTTGGATCCAGGGTATAGCACAGATACGCAGTATTTT. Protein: CASSLDPGYSTDTQYF.

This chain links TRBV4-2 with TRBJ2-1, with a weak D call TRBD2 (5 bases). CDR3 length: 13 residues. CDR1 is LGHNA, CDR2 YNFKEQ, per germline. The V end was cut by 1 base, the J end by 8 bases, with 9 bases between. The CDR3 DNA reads TGTGCCAGCAGCCAAGCTGCGGGCGATGAGCAGTTCTTC. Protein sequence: CASSQAAGDEQFF.

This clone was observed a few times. CDR3 region: CASTLEDTQYF. Written as DNA, the CDR3 is TGTGCCAGCACTCTGGAGGATACGCAGTATTTT. The chain employs TRBV2 and TRBJ2-3; D uncertain. Germline lookup yields CDR1 SNHLY and CDR2 FYNNEI. The CDR3 runs 11 residues. Trimming took 7 bases from V and 6 from J, leaving 8 bases between them.

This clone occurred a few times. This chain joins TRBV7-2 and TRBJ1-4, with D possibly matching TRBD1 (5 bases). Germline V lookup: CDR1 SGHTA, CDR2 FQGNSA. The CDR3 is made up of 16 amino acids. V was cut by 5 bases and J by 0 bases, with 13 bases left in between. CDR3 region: CASSPRQSATNEKLFF. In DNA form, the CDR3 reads TGTGCCAGCAGCCCCCGACAGTCTGCAACTAATGAAAAACTGTTTTTT.

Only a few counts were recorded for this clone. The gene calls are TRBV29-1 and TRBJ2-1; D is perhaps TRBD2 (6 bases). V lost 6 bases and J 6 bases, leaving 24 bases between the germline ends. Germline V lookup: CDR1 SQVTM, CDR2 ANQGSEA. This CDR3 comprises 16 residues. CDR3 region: CSVPLVGGWRSNEQFF. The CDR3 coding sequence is TGCAGCGTCCCCCTGGTTGGGGGGTGGAGGAGCAATGAGCAGTTCTTC.

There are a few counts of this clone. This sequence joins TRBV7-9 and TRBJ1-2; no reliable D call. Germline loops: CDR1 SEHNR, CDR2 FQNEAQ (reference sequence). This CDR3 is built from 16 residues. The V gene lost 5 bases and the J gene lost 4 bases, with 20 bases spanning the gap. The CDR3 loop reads CASSTSLERQSYGYTF. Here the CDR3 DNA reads TGTGCCAGCAGCACGAGCTTGGAGAGGCAAAGCTATGGCTACACCTTC.

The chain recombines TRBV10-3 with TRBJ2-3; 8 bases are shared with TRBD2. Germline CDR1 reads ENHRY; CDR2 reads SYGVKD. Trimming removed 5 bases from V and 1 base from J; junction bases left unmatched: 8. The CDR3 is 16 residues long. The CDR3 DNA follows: TGTGCCATCAGTCCCTCGAAAGCGGGGGGCACAGATACGCAGTATTTT. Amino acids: CAISPSKAGGTDTQYF.

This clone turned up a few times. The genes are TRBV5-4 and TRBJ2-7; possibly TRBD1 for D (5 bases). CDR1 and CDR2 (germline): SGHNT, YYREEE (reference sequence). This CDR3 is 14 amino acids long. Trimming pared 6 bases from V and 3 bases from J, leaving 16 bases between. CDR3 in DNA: TGTGCCAGCACCATTTCCCTCGACAGCTACGAGCAGTACTTC. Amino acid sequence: CASTISLDSYEQYF.

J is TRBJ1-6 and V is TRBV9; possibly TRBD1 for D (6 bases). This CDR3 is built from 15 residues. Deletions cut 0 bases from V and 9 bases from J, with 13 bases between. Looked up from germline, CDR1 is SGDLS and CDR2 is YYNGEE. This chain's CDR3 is CASSVDSQGRSPLHF. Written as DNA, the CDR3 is TGTGCCAGCAGCGTAGACTCACAGGGACGTTCACCCCTCCACTTT. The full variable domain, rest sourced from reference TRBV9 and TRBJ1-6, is DSGVTQTPKHLITATGQRVTLRCSPRSGDLSVYWYQQSLDQGLQFLIQYYNGEERAKGNILERFSAQQFPDLHSELNLSSLELGDSALYFCASSVDSQGRSPLHFGNGTRLTVT.

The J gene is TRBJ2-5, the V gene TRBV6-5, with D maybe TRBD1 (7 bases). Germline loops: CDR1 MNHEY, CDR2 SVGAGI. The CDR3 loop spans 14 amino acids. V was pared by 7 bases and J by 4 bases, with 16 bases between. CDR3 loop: CASTLQGGSETQYF. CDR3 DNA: TGTGCCAGCACCCTCCAGGGGGGCTCAGAGACCCAGTACTTC.